A single sample gave rise to the 7 T cell receptor beta chains below, sequenced in a study of T-cell memory formation after mild COVID-19. In TCRdb, the 5' RACE reads were re-called with MiXCR into one record per CDR3 protein. The table includes 560,000 or so distinct CDR3 sequences, approximately 15% detected once. The sample was PBMCs or a T cell subset sorted from them (not recorded which). These TCRs come from an adult woman who had mild COVID-19 (a few samples of this study predate the infection). Cell type and time point are not known.

A few counts support this clonotype. The genes are TRBV7-2 and TRBJ1-2; D may be TRBD1 (5 bases). The V gene's germline CDR1 is SGHTA and CDR2 FQGNSA. V was cut by 4 bases and J by 8 bases, with 14 bases left in between. The CDR3 contains 13 residues. The CDR3 sequence: CASSSPRGEGYTF. CDR3 DNA: TGTGCCAGCAGCTCTCCGAGGGGTGAGGGCTACACCTTC.

The chain combines TRBV4-3 with TRBJ1-3; D unclear. Germline CDR1 and CDR2: LGHNA and YSLEER. The CDR3 covers 13 residues. Trimming stripped 0 bases from V and 3 bases from J, with 3 bases between. CDR3 region: CASSQEYGNTIYF. In DNA, the CDR3 is TGCGCCAGCAGCCAAGAGTATGGAAACACCATATATTTT.

This clonotype was observed a handful of times. V is TRBV7-9 and J is TRBJ2-2; 8 nucleotides line up with TRBD1. The CDR3 is 18 residues long. With 5 bases clipped from V and 2 bases from J, the junction kept 13 bases outside the gene matches. Germline V gene data show CDR1 as SEHNR and CDR2 as FQNEAQ (reference sequence). CDR3 coding DNA: TGTGCCAGCAGCACCCCGCGCGCGACAGGGGATAACACCGGGGAGCTGTTTTTT. Translating gives CASSTPRATGDNTGELFF.

V and J are TRBV7-9 and TRBJ2-1, with TRBD2 matching 9 bases. The junction had 10 bases not matched to a gene; V was cut back by 10 bases and J by 6 bases. The CDR3 runs 14 residues. The germline CDR1 and CDR2 sequences are SEHNR and FQNEAQ (reference sequence). Here the CDR3 reads CATTRGLASNEQFF. The CDR3 DNA reads as TGTGCCACGACCCGGGGACTAGCATCCAATGAGCAGTTCTTC.

The sample holds a few counts of this clonotype. V and J are TRBV24-1 and TRBJ2-1, with D unclear. V was pared by 9 bases and J by 5 bases, with 13 bases between. Germline V lookup: CDR1 KGHDR, CDR2 SFDVKD. This CDR3 region has 13 residues. In DNA form, the CDR3 reads TGTGCCACCTCAGGTTCTTGGGACAATGAGCAGTTCTTC. It yields the protein CATSGSWDNEQFF.

The V and J genes are TRBV6-5 and TRBJ2-1; weak D call: TRBD2 (7 bases). The V end was cut by 6 bases, the J end by 7 bases, with 22 bases between. This CDR3 comprises 16 residues. The V gene's germline CDR1 is MNHEY and CDR2 SVGAGI. In DNA form, the CDR3 reads TGTGCCAGCAGCCCCACCGGGGGGCCTACGGATAATGAGCAGTTCTTC. It yields the protein CASSPTGGPTDNEQFF.

The J gene is TRBJ2-7, the V gene TRBV27; D gene uncertain. V shed 5 bases and J shed 4 bases, with 15 bases lying between them. There are 14 residues in the CDR3. From germline, CDR1 is MNHEY and CDR2 SMNVEV (reference sequence). CDR3 sequence: CASSPRRLSYEQYF. The CDR3 nucleotides are TGTGCCAGCAGTCCTCGCAGGTTGAGTTACGAGCAGTACTTC.